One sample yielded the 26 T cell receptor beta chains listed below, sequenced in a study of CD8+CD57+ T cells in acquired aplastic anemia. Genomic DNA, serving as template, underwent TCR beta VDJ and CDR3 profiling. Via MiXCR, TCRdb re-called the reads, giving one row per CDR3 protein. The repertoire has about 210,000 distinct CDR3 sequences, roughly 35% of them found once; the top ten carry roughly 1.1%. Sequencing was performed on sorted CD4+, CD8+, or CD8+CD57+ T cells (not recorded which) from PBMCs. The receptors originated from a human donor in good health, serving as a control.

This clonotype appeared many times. The CDR3 DNA follows: TGTGCCAGCAGCCCGACAGGTTCTAACTATGGCTACACCTTC. Protein: CASSPTGSNYGYTF. The chain combines TRBV11-1 with TRBJ1-2, with D maybe TRBD1 (6 bases). This CDR3 has 14 amino acids. Germline CDR1 SGHAT, CDR2 FQDESV (reference sequence). Trimming left V 5 bases short and J 0 bases short, with 10 bases between.

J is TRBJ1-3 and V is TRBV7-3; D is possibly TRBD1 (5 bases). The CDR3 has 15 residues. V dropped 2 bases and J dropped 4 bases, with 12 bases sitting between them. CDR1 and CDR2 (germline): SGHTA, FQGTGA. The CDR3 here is CASSLFPGDGNTIYF. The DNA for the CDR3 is TGTGCCAGCAGCTTATTTCCGGGGGACGGAAACACCATATATTTT.

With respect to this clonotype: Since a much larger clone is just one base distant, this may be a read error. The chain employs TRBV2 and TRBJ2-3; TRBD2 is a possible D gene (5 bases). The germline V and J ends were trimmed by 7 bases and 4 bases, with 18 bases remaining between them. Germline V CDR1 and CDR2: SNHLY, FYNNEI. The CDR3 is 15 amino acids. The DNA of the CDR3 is TGTGCCAGCACCCGAGACGGGGATGAATCAGATACGCAGTATTTT. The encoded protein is CASTRDGDESDTQYF.

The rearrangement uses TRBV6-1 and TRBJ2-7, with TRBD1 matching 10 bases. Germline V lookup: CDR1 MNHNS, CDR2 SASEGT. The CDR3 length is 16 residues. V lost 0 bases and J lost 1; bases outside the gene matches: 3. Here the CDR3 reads CASSEAAGQGSYEQYF. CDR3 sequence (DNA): TGTGCCAGCAGTGAAGCCGCGGGACAGGGGTCCTACGAGCAGTACTTC.

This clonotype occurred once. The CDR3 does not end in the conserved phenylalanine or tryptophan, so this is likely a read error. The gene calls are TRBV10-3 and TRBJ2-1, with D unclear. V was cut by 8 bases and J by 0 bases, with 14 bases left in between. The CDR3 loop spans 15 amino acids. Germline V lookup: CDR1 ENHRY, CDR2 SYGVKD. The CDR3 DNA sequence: TGTGCCATCCCCGGACCCGCCGGCTCCTACAATGAGCAGTTCCTC. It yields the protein CAIPGPAGSYNEQFL.

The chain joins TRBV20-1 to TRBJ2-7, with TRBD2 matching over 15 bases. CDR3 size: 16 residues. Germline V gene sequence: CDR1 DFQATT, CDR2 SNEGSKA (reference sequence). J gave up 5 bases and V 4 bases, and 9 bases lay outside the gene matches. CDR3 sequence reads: CSAIRPGLAGGDEQYF. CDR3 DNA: TGCAGTGCTATTCGACCGGGACTAGCGGGAGGTGACGAGCAGTACTTC.

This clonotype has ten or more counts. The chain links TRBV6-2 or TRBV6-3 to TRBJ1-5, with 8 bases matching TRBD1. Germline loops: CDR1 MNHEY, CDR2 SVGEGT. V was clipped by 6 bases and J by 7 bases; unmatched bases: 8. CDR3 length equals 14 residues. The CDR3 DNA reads TGTGCCAGCAGGATGCGACAGGGGATACAGCCCCAGCATTTT. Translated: CASRMRQGIQPQHF.

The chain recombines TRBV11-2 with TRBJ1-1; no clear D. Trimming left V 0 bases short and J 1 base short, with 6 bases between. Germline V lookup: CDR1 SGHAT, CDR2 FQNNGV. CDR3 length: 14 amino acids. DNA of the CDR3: TGTGCCAGCAGCTTAGATCTCTCGAACACTGAAGCTTTCTTT. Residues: CASSLDLSNTEAFF.

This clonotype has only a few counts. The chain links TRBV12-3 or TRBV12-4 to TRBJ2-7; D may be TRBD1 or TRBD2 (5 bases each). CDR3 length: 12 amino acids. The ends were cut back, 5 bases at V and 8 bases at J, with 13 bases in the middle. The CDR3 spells CASSPTLGQQYF. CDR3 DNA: TGTGCCAGCAGTCCTACCTTGGGACAGCAGTACTTC.

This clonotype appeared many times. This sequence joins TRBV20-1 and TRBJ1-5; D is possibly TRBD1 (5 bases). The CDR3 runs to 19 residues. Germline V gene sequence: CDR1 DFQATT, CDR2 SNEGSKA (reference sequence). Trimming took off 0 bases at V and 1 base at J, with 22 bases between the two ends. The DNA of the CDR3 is TGCAGTGCTAGAGATCGGCGGGACCTGAATGGGATCAGCAATCAGCCCCAGCATTTT. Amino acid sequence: CSARDRRDLNGISNQPQHF.

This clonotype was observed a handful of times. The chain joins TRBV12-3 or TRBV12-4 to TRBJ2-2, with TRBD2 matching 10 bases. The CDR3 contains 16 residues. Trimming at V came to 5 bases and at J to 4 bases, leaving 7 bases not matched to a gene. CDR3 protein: CASSPIAGGSTGELFF. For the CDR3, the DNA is TGTGCCAGCAGTCCTATAGCGGGGGGTAGCACCGGGGAGCTGTTTTTT.

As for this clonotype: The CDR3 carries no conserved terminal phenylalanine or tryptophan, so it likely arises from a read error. The CDR3 reads CASRPGSGSMNEQFS. In nucleotides, the CDR3 is TGTGCCAGCAGGCCAGGGAGCGGGAGCATGAATGAGCAGTTCTCC. The chain combines TRBV2 with TRBJ2-1; 8 bases are shared with TRBD2. The V gene end was trimmed by 6 bases and the J gene end by 7 bases; junction bases not matched to a gene: 11. Germline V gene lookup returns CDR1 SNHLY and CDR2 FYNNEI. The CDR3 sequence is 15 residues long.

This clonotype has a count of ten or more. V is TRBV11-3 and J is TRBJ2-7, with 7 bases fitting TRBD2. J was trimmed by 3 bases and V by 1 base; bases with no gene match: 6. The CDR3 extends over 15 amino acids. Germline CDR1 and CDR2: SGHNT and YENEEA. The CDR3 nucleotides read TGTGCCAGCAGCTTAGGGACGGGAGGTTTCTACGAGCAGTACTTC. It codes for CASSLGTGGFYEQYF.

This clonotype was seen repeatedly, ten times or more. DNA of the CDR3: TGTGCCAGCAGTTCCGCGACAGGGACCAACTATGGCTACACCTTC. It encodes CASSSATGTNYGYTF. The rearrangement links TRBV6-5 to TRBJ1-2; TRBD1 matches at 7 bases. CDR3 length: 15 amino acids. Germline V CDR1 and CDR2: MNHEY, SVGAGI. The junction had 7 bases not matched to a gene; V was cut back by 4 bases and J by 2 bases.

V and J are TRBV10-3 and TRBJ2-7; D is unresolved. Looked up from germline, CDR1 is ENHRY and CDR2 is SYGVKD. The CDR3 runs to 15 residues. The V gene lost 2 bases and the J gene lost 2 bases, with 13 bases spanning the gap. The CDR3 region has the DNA TGTGCCATCAGTGAGGAATCCGTATTCACCTACGAGCAGTACTTC. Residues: CAISEESVFTYEQYF.

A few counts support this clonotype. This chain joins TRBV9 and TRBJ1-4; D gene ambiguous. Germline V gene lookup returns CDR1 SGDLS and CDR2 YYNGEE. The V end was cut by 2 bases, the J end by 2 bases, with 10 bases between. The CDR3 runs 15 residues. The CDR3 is CASSVSWDTNEKLFF. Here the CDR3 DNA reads TGTGCCAGCAGCGTGTCCTGGGATACTAATGAAAAACTGTTTTTT. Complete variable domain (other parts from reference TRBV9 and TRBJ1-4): DSGVTQTPKHLITATGQRVTLRCSPRSGDLSVYWYQQSLDQGLQFLIQYYNGEERAKGNILERFSAQQFPDLHSELNLSSLELGDSALYFCASSVSWDTNEKLFFGSGTQLSVL.

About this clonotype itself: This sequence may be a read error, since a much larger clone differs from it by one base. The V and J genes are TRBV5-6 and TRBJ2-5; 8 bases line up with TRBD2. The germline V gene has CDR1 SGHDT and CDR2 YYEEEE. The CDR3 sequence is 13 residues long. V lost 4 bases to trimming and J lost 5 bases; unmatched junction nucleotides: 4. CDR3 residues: CASSGGTRETQYF. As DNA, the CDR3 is TGTGCCAGCAGCGGAGGGACTAGGGAGACCCAGTACTTC. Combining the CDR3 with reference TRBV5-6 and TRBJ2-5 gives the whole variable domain DAGVTQSPTHLIKTRGQQVTLRCSPKSGHDTVSWYQQALGQGPQFIFQYYEEEERQRGNFPDRFSGHQFPNYSSELNVNALLLGDSALYLCASSGGTRETQYFGPGTRLLVL.

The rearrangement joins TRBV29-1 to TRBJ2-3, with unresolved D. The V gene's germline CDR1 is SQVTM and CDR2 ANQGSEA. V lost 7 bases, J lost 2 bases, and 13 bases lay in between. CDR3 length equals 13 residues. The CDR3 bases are TGCAGCGCCAGCAGTGACAACACAGATACGCAGTATTTT. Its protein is CSASSDNTDTQYF.

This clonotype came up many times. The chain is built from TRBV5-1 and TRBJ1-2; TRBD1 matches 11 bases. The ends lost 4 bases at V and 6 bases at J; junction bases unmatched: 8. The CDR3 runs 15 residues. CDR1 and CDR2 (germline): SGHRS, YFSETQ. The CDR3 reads CASSDLGQGDHGYTF. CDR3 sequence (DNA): TGCGCCAGCAGCGACTTGGGACAGGGGGACCATGGCTACACCTTC.

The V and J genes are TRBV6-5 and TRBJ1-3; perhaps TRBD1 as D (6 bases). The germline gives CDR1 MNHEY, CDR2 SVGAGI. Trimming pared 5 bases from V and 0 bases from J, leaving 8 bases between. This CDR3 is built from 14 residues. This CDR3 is CASSTRGSGNTIYF. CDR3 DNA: TGTGCCAGCAGTACCAGGGGCTCTGGAAACACCATATATTTT.

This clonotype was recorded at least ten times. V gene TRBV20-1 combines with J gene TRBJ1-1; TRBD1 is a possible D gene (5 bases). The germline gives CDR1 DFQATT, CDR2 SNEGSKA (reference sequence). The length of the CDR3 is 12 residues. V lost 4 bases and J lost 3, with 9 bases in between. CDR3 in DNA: TGCAGTGCTAACTTCAGGGACACTGAAGCTTTCTTT. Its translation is CSANFRDTEAFF.

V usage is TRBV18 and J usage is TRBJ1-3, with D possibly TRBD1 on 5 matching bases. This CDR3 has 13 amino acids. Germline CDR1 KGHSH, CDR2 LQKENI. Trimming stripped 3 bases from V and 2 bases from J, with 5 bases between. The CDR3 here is CASSPTAGNTIYF. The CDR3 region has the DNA TGTGCCAGCTCACCGACAGCTGGAAACACCATATATTTT.

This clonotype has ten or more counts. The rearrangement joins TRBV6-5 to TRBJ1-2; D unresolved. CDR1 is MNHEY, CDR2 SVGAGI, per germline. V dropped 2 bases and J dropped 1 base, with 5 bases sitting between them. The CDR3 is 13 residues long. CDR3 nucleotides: TGTGCCAGCAGTTACACCAGTAACTATGGCTACACCTTC. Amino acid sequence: CASSYTSNYGYTF.

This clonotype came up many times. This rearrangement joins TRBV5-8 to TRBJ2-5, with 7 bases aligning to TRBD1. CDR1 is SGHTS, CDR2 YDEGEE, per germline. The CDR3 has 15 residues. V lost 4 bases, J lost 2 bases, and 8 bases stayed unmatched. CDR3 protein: CASSLRWGQQETQYF. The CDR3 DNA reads TGTGCCAGCAGCCTCCGGTGGGGACAGCAAGAGACCCAGTACTTC.

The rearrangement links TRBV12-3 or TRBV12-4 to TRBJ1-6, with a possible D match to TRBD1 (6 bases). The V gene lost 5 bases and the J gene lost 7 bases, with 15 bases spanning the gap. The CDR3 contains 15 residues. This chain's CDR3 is CASSPQGGANSPLHF. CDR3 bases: TGTGCCAGCAGTCCACAGGGTGGGGCGAATTCACCCCTCCACTTT.

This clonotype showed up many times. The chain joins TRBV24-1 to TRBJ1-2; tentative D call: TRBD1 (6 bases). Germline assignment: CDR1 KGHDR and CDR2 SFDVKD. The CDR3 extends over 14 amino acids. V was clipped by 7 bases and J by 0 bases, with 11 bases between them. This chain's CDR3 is CATRDSRPNYGYTF. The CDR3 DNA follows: TGTGCCACCAGGGACAGCCGCCCTAACTATGGCTACACCTTC.